This section outlines one T cell receptor beta chain sequence together with its context. Its antigen remains unknown. Primers included in the PCR were 60 Vbeta and 13 Jbeta primers. Sequencing was performed with immunoSEQ multiplex PCR; in TCRdb, only in-frame clones are kept and a portion is missing. The table has 130,000 to 150,000 clones, roughly 83% seen once. CDR3 length: 15 amino acids. V was clipped by 1 base and J by 4 bases; unmatched bases: 5. Germline values: CDR1 SEHNR, CDR2 FQNEAQ (reference sequence). The sample originates from a study of cytomegalovirus exposure and HLA in healthy donors. Study-level background: Tens of millions of unique TCR sequences came from HLA-typed donors in an early release. General observations from the study: Within the data, a cluster of highly shared sequence variants was likely a sequencing artifact. Specific recognition of CMV antigens was confirmed in vitro for three chains (all CMV-associated).

V usage is TRBV7-9 and J usage is TRBJ1-2; 8 bases fit TRBD1. The receptor's source is a man aged 40-49 years in good health and CMV-seropositive. Sequencing was performed on PBMCs. The CDR3, as DNA: TGTGCCAGCAGCTTAGGGCAGGGGGCGGTCTATGGCTACACCTTC. Its translation: CASSLGQGAVYGYTF.